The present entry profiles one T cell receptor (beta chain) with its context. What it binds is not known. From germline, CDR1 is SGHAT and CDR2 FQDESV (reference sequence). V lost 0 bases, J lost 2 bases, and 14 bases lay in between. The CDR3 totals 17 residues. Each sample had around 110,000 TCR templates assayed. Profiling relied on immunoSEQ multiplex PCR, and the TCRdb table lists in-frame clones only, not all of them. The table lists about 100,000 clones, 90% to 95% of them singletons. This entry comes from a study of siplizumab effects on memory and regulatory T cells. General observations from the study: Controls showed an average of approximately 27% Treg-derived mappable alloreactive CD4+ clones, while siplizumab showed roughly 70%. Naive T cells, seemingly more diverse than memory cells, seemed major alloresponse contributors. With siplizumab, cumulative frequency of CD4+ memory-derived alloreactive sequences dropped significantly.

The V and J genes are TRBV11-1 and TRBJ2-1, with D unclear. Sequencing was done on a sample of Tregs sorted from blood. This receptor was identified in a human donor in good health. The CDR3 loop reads CASSLALGLGPYNEQFF. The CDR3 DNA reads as TGTGCCAGCAGCTTAGCGCTAGGGCTAGGACCCTACAATGAGCAGTTCTTC. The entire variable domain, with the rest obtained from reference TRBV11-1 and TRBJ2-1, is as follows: EAEVAQSPRYKITEKSQAVAFWCDPISGHATLYWYRQILGQGPELLVQFQDESVVDDSQLPKDRFSAERLKGVDSTLKIQPAELGDSAMYLCASSLALGLGPYNEQFFGPGTRLTVL.